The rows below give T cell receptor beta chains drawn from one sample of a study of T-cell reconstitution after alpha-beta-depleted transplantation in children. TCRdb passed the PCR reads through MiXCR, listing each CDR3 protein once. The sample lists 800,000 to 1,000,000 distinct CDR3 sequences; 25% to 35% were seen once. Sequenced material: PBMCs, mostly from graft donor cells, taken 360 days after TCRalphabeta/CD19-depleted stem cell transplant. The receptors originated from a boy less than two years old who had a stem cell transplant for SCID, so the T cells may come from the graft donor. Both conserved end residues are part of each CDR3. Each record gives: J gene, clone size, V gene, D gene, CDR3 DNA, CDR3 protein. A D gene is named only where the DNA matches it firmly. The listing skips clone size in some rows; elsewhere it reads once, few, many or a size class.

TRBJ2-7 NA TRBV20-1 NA TGCAGTGCTGGCCGGGGTAAAGGGACGCTACGATCCTACGAGCAGTACTTC CSAGRGKGTLRSYEQYF
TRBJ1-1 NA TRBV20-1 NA TGCAGTGCGGCGGGGCCAGAAGCTTTCTTT CSAAGPEAFF
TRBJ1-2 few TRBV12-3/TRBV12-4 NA TGTGCCAGCAGTTTTCGAGGACAGAACTATGGCTACACCTTC CASSFRGQNYGYTF
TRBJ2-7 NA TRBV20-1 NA TGCAGTGCTCGTGGCCGCGGGGCCGGGGGCTACGAGCAGTACTTC CSARGRGAGGYEQYF
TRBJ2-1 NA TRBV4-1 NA TGCGCCAGCAGCCAAAGGGGGGGACGCTACAATGAGCAGTTCTTC CASSQRGGRYNEQFF
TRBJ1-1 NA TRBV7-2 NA TGTGCCAGCAGCTTATCGATGGAGAACACTGAAGCTTTCTTT CASSLSMENTEAFF
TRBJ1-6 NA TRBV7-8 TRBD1 TGTGCCAGCAGCTCGACAGGGAACTGGTCACCCCTCCACTTT CASSSTGNWSPLHF
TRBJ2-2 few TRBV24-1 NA TGTGCCACCCTCCTCATAAACACCGGGGAGCTGTTTTTT CATLLINTGELFF
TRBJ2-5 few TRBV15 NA TGTGCCACCAGCACTCGGGAGACCCAGTACTTC CATSTRETQYF
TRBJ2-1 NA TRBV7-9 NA TGTGCCAGCAGCTTACCGGGACGACAAAATGAGCAGTTCTTC CASSLPGRQNEQFF
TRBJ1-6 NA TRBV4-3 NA TGCGCCAGCAGCCAAGGGTCCCGGATCTCACCCCTCCACTTT CASSQGSRISPLHF
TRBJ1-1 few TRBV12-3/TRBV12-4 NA TGTGCCAGCAGTTTATGGGCCGCTGGAGCTTTCTTT CASSLWAAGAFF
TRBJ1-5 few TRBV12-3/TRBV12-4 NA TGTGCCAGCAGTTTCACAGCTAATCAGCCCCAGCATTTT CASSFTANQPQHF
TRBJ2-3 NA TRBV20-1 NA TGCAGTGCTAGGGGACCGGGGCCACATCTGAATACGCAGTATTTT CSARGPGPHLNTQYF
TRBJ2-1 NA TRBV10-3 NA TGTGCCATCGGGGCGGTCTACAATGAGCAGTTCTTC CAIGAVYNEQFF
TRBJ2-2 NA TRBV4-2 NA TGTGCCAGCCAGTCACAGGTGTACACCGGGGAGCTGTTTTTT CASQSQVYTGELFF
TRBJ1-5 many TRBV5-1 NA TGCGCCAGCAGCTTGGGTCCCATGGGCAATCAGCCCCAGCATTTT CASSLGPMGNQPQHF
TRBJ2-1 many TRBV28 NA TGTGCCAGCAGTTTCGCGGGAACTTCCTACAATGAGCAGTTCTTC CASSFAGTSYNEQFF
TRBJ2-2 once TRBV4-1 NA TGCGCCAGCAGCCAAGTGGGATCGAGGGGTGGGTCCGGGACCGGGGAGCTGTTTTTT CASSQVGSRGGSGTGELFF
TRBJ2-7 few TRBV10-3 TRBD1 TGTGCCATCAGTGGGGTGACAGGGGTCACCTACGAGCAGTACTTC CAISGVTGVTYEQYF
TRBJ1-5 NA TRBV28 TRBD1 TGTGCCAGCAGGAGGGAGGGACAGGGGAATCAGCCCCAGCATTTT CASRREGQGNQPQHF
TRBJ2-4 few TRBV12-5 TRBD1 TGTGCTAGTGGTTTGGCTGGGACAGGGGAGGACATTCAGTACTTC CASGLAGTGEDIQYF
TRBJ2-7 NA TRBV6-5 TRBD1 TGTGCCAGCAGTTGGGACAGGGTTTCCTACGAGCAGTACTTC CASSWDRVSYEQYF
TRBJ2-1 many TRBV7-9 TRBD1 TGTGCCAGCAGCTTACGGGACAGGGGCTACAATGAGCAGTTCTTC CASSLRDRGYNEQFF
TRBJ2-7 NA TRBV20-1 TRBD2 TGCAGTGCTTGGACTAGCGGGTACGAGCAGTACTTC CSAWTSGYEQYF
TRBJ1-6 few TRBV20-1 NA TGCAGTGCTAGACAGGGGTTAGCCTATAATTCACCCCTCCACTTT CSARQGLAYNSPLHF
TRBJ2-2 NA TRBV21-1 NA TGTGCCAGCAGCGGGGTTGACAGAGACCTCGGGGAGCTGTTTTTT CASSGVDRDLGELFF
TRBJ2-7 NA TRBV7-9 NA TGTGCCAGCAGCTTAGTGGGGGAGGAGAGTCTTTACGAGCAGTACTTC CASSLVGEESLYEQYF
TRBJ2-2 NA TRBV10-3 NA TGTGCCACGGGGACCGACCCCGAGGAGCTGTTTTTT CATGTDPEELFF
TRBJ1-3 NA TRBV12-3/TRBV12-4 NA TGTGCCAGCAGTGAAAGACAGGTGTACGGAAACACCATATATTTT CASSERQVYGNTIYF
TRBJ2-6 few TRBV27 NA TGTGCCAGCAGGCCGGAACCTGGGGCCAACGTCCTGACTTTC CASRPEPGANVLTF
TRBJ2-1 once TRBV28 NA TGTGCCAGCAGTAATACCCCTATCCCAGGGAATGAGCAGTTCTTC CASSNTPIPGNEQFF
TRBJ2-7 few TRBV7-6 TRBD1 TGTGCCAGCAGCAGCCGGACAGGGTTAGACGAGCAGTACTTC CASSSRTGLDEQYF
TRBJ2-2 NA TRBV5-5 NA TGTGCCAGCAGTTCCGTTATAATCGGCGGGGAGCTGTTTTTT CASSSVIIGGELFF
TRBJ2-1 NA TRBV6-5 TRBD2 TGTGCCAGCAGTTTCACGCGGGGGACCTACAATGAGCAGTTCTTC CASSFTRGTYNEQFF
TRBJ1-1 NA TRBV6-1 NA TGTGCCAGCAGACCCTGGATTGTAGGGGATCAGCCTGAAGCTTTCTTT CASRPWIVGDQPEAFF
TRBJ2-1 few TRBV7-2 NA TGTGCCAGCAGTTTACGTAGCGGTCTCAACAATGAGCAGTTCTTC CASSLRSGLNNEQFF
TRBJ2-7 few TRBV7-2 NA TGTGCCAGCAGCCCCTCGTTGGTCTCCTACGAGCAGTACTTC CASSPSLVSYEQYF
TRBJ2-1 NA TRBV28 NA TGTGCCAGCAGTTTTGAGGTTATCAACAATGAGCAGTTCTTC CASSFEVINNEQFF
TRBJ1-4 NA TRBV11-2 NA TGTGCCAGCAGCTTGGCATACGAAAATGAAAAACTGTTTTTT CASSLAYENEKLFF
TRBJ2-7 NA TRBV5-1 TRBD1 TGCGCCAGCAGCCGAACTGACGGACAGGCCCTCTTC CASSRTDGQALF
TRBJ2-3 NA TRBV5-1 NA TGCGCCAGCAGCTTGGCGTGGGCAGCTCGGGATACGCAGTATTTT CASSLAWAARDTQYF